Listed below are T cell receptor beta chains from one sample, sequenced in a study of technical replicates of blood from a handful of donors. Here immunoSEQ multiplex PCR was the method, and the copy in TCRdb shows in-frame clones only, minus some. The sample has tens of thousands of clones, 80% to 95% seen once. The material sequenced was T cells isolated from PBMCs. These receptors originate from a human donor in good health. Some clones in this sample may be carry-over from other donors' samples. Both conserved end residues are part of each CDR3. A D gene is named only where the DNA matches it firmly. Clone size appears in some rows only: once, few, many, or a class for an expanded clone.

>.|TRBV29-1|TRBD2|TRBJ2-5
TGCAGCACCCTAGCGGGAGCAAGGCAAGAGACCCAGTACTTC
CSTLAGARQETQYF
>.|TRBV6-1|.|TRBJ1-5
TGTGCCAGCAATAGCGCTGGTTCCGATCAGCCCCAGCATTTT
CASNSAGSDQPQHF
>.|TRBV7-3|TRBD2|TRBJ2-1
TGTGCCAGCAGCCTCACCGCGGGGGGGACGGGACTAGCCCATAATGAGCAGTTCTTC
CASSLTAGGTGLAHNEQFF
>.|TRBV6-5|TRBD1|TRBJ1-4
TGTGCCAGCAGCCGTAGGGGGCCTAATGAAAAACTGTTTTTT
CASSRRGPNEKLFF
>.|TRBV11-2|.|TRBJ2-1
TGTGCCAGCAGCTCCGGAGAGTACTTTTTCAATGAGCAGTTCTTC
CASSSGEYFFNEQFF
>once|TRBV30|TRBD2|TRBJ2-1
TGTGCCTTGATCCCGGACCCAGCGGGGTTCAATGAGCAGTTCTTC
CALIPDPAGFNEQFF
>.|TRBV7-6|TRBD2|TRBJ2-4
TGTGCCAGCAGCTTACAGTCAGGGAGGGTCAAAAACATTCAGTACTTC
CASSLQSGRVKNIQYF
>.|TRBV13|.|TRBJ1-2
.
CASSLDPSSWGRGNF
>.|TRBV5-1|TRBD1|TRBJ2-5
TGCGCCAGCAACTCCCAAAACAGGGGTGAGACCCAGTACTTC
CASNSQNRGETQYF
>.|TRBV19|.|TRBJ2-2
TGTGCCAGTAGTAGGACAGTCAACACCGGGGAGCTGTTTTTT
CASSRTVNTGELFF
>.|TRBV28|.|TRBJ1-1
TGTGCCAGCAGTTTTTTCGGAGGGTTCACTGAAGCTTTCTTT
CASSFFGGFTEAFF
>.|TRBV7-9|TRBD2|TRBJ2-7
TGTGCCAGTCAGGGACTAGTGGGAGGCGAGCAGTACTTC
CASQGLVGGEQYF
>.|TRBV19|TRBD1|TRBJ2-7
TGTGCCAGTAGTATAACAGGGGTTTCCTACGAGCAGTACTTC
CASSITGVSYEQYF
>.|TRBV11-2|TRBD1|TRBJ1-2
TGTGCCAGCAGCCCACTACCGGGACAGGGTTTAAGCTACACCTTC
CASSPLPGQGLSYTF
>.|TRBV6-5|.|TRBJ1-1
TGTGCCAGCAGTTACGCACGTCAGGAGAACACTGAAGCTTTCTTT
CASSYARQENTEAFF
>.|TRBV19|.|TRBJ1-4
TGTGCCAGTACCACAGGGTGGCGGACTAATGAAAAACTGTTTTTT
CASTTGWRTNEKLFF
>.|TRBV19|.|TRBJ1-2
TGTGCCAGTAGTATAGTCGAAGGGGCCCCCTATGGCTACACCTTC
CASSIVEGAPYGYTF
>.|TRBV15|TRBD1|TRBJ1-5
TGTGCCACCAGCAGAGAACCCGGGACAGGGGGCAACCAGCCCCAGCATTTT
CATSREPGTGGNQPQHF
>once|TRBV5-5|.|TRBJ2-7
TGTGCCAGCAGCCACGGCCAGGCACCCTACGAGCAGTACTTC
CASSHGQAPYEQYF
>.|TRBV5-5|TRBD1|TRBJ1-1
TGTGCCAGCAGCTCAGGACAGGTGGCTTTCTTT
CASSSGQVAFF
>once|TRBV19|TRBD2|TRBJ2-1
TGTGCCAGTAGTATAACTAGCGGGATATACTACAATGAGCAGTTCTTC
CASSITSGIYYNEQFF
>.|TRBV28|TRBD1|TRBJ2-7
TGTGCCAGCAGTTTATGGGGGACAGGCTACTACGAGCAGTACTTC
CASSLWGTGYYEQYF
>.|TRBV7-2|TRBD1|TRBJ1-4
TGTGCCAGCAGCTTAATTTTGAGGGGGCGGAATGAAAAACTGTTTTTT
CASSLILRGRNEKLFF
>.|TRBV6-1|TRBD2|TRBJ2-1
TGTGCCATGCGGACTAGCGGGGCATCCTACAATGAGCAGTTCTTC
CAMRTSGASYNEQFF
>.|TRBV19|.|TRBJ1-1
TGTGCCAGTGGAACAGCGGGCATGAACACTGAAGCTTTCTTT
CASGTAGMNTEAFF
>.|TRBV28|TRBD2|TRBJ2-7
TGTGCCAGCAGCCACCCAGGGGCGGGAGGTAGGGAGCAGTACTTC
CASSHPGAGGREQYF
>.|TRBV5-8|.|TRBJ2-6
TGTGCCAGCAGCTCCGGACAGTTTCCCCTCTCTGGGGCCAACGTCCTGACTTTC
CASSSGQFPLSGANVLTF
>.|TRBV6-1|TRBD1|TRBJ2-1
TGTGCCAGCAGTAGGGGGGACAGGGAGTTCTTC
CASSRGDREFF
>.|TRBV4-2|TRBD1|TRBJ1-4
TGTGCCAGCAGCCGAACGGGACAGCTTAATGAAAAACTGTTTTTT
CASSRTGQLNEKLFF
>.|TRBV5-4|.|TRBJ2-7
TGTGCCAGCAGCTGGGTAACGACTCCCTACCGTGGAGAGCAGTACTTC
CASSWVTTPYRGEQYF
>once|TRBV9|TRBD1|TRBJ2-5
TGTGCCAGCAGCAAGACAGGGACGGAAGAGACCCAGTACTTC
CASSKTGTEETQYF